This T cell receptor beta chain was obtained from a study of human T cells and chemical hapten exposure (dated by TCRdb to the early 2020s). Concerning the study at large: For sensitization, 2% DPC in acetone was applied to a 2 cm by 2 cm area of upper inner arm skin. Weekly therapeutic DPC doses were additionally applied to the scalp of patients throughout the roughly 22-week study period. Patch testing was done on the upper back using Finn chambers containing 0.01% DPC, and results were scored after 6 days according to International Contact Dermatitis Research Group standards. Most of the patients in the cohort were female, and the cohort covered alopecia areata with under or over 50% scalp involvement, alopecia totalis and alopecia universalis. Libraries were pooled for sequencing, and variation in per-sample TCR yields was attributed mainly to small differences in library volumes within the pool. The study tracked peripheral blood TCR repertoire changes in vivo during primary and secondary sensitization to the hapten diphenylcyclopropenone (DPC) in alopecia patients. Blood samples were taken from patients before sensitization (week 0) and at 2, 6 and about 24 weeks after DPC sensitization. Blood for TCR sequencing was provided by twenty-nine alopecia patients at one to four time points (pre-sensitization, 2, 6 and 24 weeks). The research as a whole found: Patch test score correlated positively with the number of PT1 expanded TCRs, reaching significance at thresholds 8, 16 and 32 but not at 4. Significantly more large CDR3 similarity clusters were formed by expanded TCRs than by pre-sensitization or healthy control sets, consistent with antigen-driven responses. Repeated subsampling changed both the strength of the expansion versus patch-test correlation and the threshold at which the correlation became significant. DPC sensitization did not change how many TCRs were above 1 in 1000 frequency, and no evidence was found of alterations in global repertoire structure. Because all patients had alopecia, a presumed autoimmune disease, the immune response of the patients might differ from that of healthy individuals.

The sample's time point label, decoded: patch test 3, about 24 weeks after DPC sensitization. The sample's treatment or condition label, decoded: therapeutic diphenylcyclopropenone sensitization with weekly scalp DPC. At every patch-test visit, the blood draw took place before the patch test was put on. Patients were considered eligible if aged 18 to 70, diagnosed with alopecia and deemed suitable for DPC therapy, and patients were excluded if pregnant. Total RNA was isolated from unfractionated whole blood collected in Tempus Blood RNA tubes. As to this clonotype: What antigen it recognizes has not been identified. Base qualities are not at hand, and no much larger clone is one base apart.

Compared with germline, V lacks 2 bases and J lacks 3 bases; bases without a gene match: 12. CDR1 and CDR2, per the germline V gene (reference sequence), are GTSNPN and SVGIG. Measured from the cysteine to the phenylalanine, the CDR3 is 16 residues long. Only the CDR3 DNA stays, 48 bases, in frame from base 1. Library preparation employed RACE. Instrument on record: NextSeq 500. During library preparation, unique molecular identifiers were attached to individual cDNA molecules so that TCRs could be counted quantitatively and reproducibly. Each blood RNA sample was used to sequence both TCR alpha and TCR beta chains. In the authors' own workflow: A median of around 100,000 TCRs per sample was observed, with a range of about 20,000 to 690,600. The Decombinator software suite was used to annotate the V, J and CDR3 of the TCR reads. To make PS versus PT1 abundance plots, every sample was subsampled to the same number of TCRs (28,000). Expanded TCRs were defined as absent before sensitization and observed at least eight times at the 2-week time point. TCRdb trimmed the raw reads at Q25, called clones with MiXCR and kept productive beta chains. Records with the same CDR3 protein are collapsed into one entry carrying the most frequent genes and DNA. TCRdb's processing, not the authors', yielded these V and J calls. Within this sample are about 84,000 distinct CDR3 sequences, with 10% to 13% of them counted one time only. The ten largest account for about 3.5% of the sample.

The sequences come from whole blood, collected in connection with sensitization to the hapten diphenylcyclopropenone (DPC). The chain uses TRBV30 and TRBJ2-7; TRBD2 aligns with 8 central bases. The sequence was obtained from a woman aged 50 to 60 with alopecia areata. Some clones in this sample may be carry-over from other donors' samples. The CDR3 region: CAWSLLAGPRLYEQYF. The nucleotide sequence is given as TGTGCCTGGAGTCTGTTAGCGGGACCCCGCCTCTACGAGCAGTACTTC.